This T cell receptor beta chain was identified in a study of T cell clonality in common variable immunodeficiency. Study findings and constraints: Common variable immunodeficiency TCR beta sequences reportedly had fewer deletions and N-nucleotide insertions. CVID subjects showed higher TCRbeta clonality than healthy controls. Compared with controls, CVID subjects had fewer shared TCRbeta clones.

Using immunoSEQ multiplex PCR, the repertoire was profiled, and TCRdb retains in-frame clones only, with some absent. The sample lists 10,000 to 13,000 clones, none appearing once, the ten largest making up roughly 6.3%. Replacement immunoglobulin had been given to every CVID subject for at least one year. Germline V gene lookup returns CDR1 LNHDA and CDR2 SQIVND (reference sequence). This CDR3 contains 15 residues. The ends lost 5 bases at V and 8 bases at J; junction bases unmatched: 8. This clone was observed a few times. Its antigen remains unidentified. The CDR3 end is not reached by the read, which stops 3 residues before it; the germline J gene fills it in.

The receptor comes from a human donor with common variable immunodeficiency. Sequencing used peripheral blood mononuclear cells. This chain links TRBV19 with TRBJ2-1; 11 nucleotides match TRBD2. Partial CDR3 DNA: TGTGCCAGTAGTTCACTCCTAGCGGGAGGTTATGAG. Its translation is CASSSLLAGGYE. The full CDR3 is CASSSLLAGGYEQFF.